This T cell receptor (beta chain) emerged from a study of cytomegalovirus exposure and HLA in healthy donors. TCRdb's copy holds only in-frame clones and misses some; the assay was immunoSEQ multiplex PCR. The data show approximately 130,000 clones, with roughly 90% seen just once and around 1.9% held by the top ten. The CDR3 is 14 residues long. Trimming shortened V by 3 bases and J by 0 bases, and 11 bases separated the two germline ends. Germline V gene data show CDR1 as GTSNPN and CDR2 as SVGIG (reference sequence). The specimen was PBMCs. This TCR was sampled from a woman younger than 35 in good health and CMV-seronegative. J is TRBJ1-1 and V is TRBV30; D gene ambiguous. The CDR3 DNA reads TGTGCCTGGAGCCCTACAGTCATGAACACTGAAGCTTTCTTT. This sequence encodes CAWSPTVMNTEAFF.